Below, one T cell receptor (beta chain) is given with its context. This record comes from a study of blood T cell repertoires in COVID-19. Whole-study context: Samples representing acute and convalescent COVID-19 were sourced from the United States, Italy and Spain.

In the original processing: Reference gene primer amplification yielded estimated nucleated cell counts. This table comes from immunoSEQ multiplex PCR, and its TCRdb copy is limited to in-frame clones, with some not included. V, J and clone size were drawn from that table, and D and trimming were deduced from the DNA. Of 180,000 or so clones listed, 80% to 90% are singletons. V lost 1 base to trimming and J lost 2 bases; unmatched junction nucleotides: 15. Germline CDR1 and CDR2: LGHNA and YNFKEQ. The CDR3 spans 19 residues. Specimen: peripheral blood. The J gene is TRBJ1-2, the V gene TRBV4-2; 8 bases fit TRBD1. This TCR was recovered from a man in his sixties with acute or convalescent COVID-19. CDR3 sequence (DNA): TGTGCCAGCAGCCAAGGAGTAGGAGGGCAGGGGGCGTTCAACTATGGCTACACCTTC. Translating it yields CASSQGVGGQGAFNYGYTF.